This T cell receptor (beta chain) originates from a study of blood T cell repertoires in COVID-19. Methods used by the authors: Amplifying reference gene primers gave estimates of nucleated cell counts. Repertoires were generated with immunoSEQ multiplex PCR, while TCRdb's copy carries only in-frame clones and drops some. For V, J and clone size, that table is used; D and trimming come from the DNA. Among about 130,000 clones listed, roughly nine tenths were seen once. CDR3 size: 15 residues. Germline-derived CDR1 and CDR2 are LGHNA and YSLEER. Trimming took off 1 base at V and 3 bases at J, with 10 bases between the two ends.

This chain uses TRBV4-3 with TRBJ1-5; weak D call: TRBD1 (5 bases). Sequencing was carried out using peripheral blood. The TCR comes from a man in his sixties with COVID-19, enrolled during active disease. Here the CDR3 reads CASSQVLGDNQPQHF. CDR3 sequence (DNA): TGCGCCAGCAGCCAAGTTTTAGGGGACAATCAGCCCCAGCATTTT.